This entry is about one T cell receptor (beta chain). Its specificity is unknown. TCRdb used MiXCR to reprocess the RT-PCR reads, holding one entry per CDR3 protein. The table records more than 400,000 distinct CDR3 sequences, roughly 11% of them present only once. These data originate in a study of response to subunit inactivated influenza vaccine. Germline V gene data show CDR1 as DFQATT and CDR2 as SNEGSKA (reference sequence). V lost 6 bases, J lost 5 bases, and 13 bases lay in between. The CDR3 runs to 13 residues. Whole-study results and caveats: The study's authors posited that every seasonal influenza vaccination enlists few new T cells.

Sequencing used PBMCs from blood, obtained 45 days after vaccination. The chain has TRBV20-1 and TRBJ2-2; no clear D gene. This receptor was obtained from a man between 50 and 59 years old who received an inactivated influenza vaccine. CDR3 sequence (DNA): TGCAGTGCCAGCCCCAGAAATACCGGGGAGCTGTTTTTT. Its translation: CSASPRNTGELFF.